This T cell receptor beta chain came from a study of CDR3 diversity in severe acne. This clonotype was counted at least ten times. Germline values: CDR1 MDHEN, CDR2 SYDVKM. The CDR3 totals 16 residues. The germline V and J ends were trimmed by 5 bases and 1 base, with 16 bases remaining between them. Each CDR3 protein gets one entry after TCRdb re-called the PCR reads with MiXCR. Of roughly 79,000 distinct CDR3 sequences listed, 45% to 55% are singletons. The sequence came from a male donor with severe acne vulgaris. The sample taken for sequencing was blood. This chain connects TRBV28 to TRBJ2-3; D may be TRBD2 (6 bases). The CDR3 protein is CASSGIGGDRTDTQYF. The CDR3 DNA reads as TGTGCCAGCAGTGGGATCGGAGGGGACCGCACAGATACGCAGTATTTT.